This TCR beta chain derives from a study of human T cells and chemical hapten exposure. Study overall: Across the whole study, which lasted roughly 24 weeks, patients were given diphenylcyclopropenone on the scalp once a week. Patch testing placed 0.01% DPC on the upper back, with readings at 6 days.

Indicated time point: patch test 2, 6 weeks after DPC sensitization. Treatment of the sample: therapeutic diphenylcyclopropenone sensitization with weekly scalp DPC. This CDR3 spans 14 amino acids. V lost 5 bases and J lost 0; bases outside the gene matches: 1. From germline, CDR1 is SGHTA and CDR2 FQGNSA. Within the library, unique molecular identifiers were attached to each individual cDNA molecule. TCRdb fed the RACE reads into MiXCR, producing one record per CDR3 protein. The sample lists just over 350,000 distinct CDR3 sequences; about 6% were seen once. This clonotype was observed many times. J is TRBJ1-2 and V is TRBV7-2; 9 bases fit TRBD1. The receptor comes from a woman aged 18-29 years with alopecia areata. Some clones in this sample may be carry-over from other donors' samples. Sequences were derived from whole blood, sampled in connection with sensitization to the hapten diphenylcyclopropenone (DPC). The CDR3 DNA sequence: TGTGCCAGCAGCACAGGGGGCCCTAACTATGGCTACACCTTC. Translation gives CASSTGGPNYGYTF.